This TCR beta chain was obtained from a study of shared clonotypes between healthy human individuals. Sequenced by immunoSEQ multiplex PCR; TCRdb stores in-frame clones only, minus some. The sample has roughly 1.5 million clones, approximately 98% seen once. The CDR3 is 17 residues long. V shed 3 bases and J 4 bases; nucleotides not matched to a gene: 13. CDR1 is KGHSH and CDR2 is LQKENI in the germline V gene. The sequenced sample was naive CD4+ T cells sorted from blood. As to subset: CD45RA+ positively selected. The source is a young man in good health. This chain links TRBV18 with TRBJ2-5; 8 nucleotides agree with TRBD2. The CDR3 loop is CASSPMAGGVGGETQYF. CDR3 bases: TGTGCCAGCTCACCTATGGCGGGAGGAGTGGGAGGAGAGACCCAGTACTTC.